A selection of T cell receptor beta chains follows, all from one sample in a study of monozygotic twins with inflammatory bowel disease. From its re-call of the 5' RACE reads, TCRdb lists each CDR3 protein once, without DNA. This table holds fewer than 400,000 distinct CDR3 sequences. Sequencing input: blood. The origin of the receptors is a human donor with ulcerative colitis or Crohn's disease, or a healthy co-twin of an affected twin (not recorded which). Each CDR3 is given with its conserved first and last residue.

j_call: TRBJ2-5
v_call: TRBV19
cdr3_aa: CASSIDGEETQYF

j_call: TRBJ2-1
v_call: TRBV7-2
cdr3_aa: CASSLTMNEQFF

j_call: TRBJ1-1
v_call: TRBV6-5
cdr3_aa: CASSYRGNSPTEAFF

j_call: TRBJ1-2
v_call: TRBV12-3/TRBV12-4
cdr3_aa: CASSIQNYGYTF

j_call: TRBJ2-3
v_call: TRBV11-2
cdr3_aa: CASSPGGGELVDTQYF

j_call: TRBJ2-1
v_call: TRBV6-1
cdr3_aa: CASTVARDLSEQFF

j_call: TRBJ1-5
v_call: TRBV5-6
cdr3_aa: CASSLGQIDNQPQHF

j_call: TRBJ2-3
v_call: TRBV20-1
cdr3_aa: CSARLSGPSTDTQYF

j_call: TRBJ1-5
v_call: TRBV11-2
cdr3_aa: CASSPKGAGQNSNQPQHF

j_call: TRBJ2-4
v_call: TRBV7-2
cdr3_aa: CASSLTGAKNIQYF

j_call: TRBJ2-2
v_call: TRBV5-6
cdr3_aa: CASSFGLGMTGELFF

j_call: TRBJ2-1
v_call: TRBV5-6
cdr3_aa: CASSFGYEQFF

j_call: TRBJ2-1
v_call: TRBV24-1
cdr3_aa: CATSDFTSGGDEQFF

j_call: TRBJ2-7
v_call: TRBV5-5
cdr3_aa: CASSLRQGFYEQYF

j_call: TRBJ2-7
v_call: TRBV6-2/TRBV6-3
cdr3_aa: CASTPGGVYEQYF

j_call: TRBJ2-3
v_call: TRBV19
cdr3_aa: CASSSGSVDTQYF

j_call: TRBJ1-3
v_call: TRBV6-1
cdr3_aa: CASRLANSGNTIYF

j_call: TRBJ2-2
v_call: TRBV28
cdr3_aa: CASRGGGGNTGELFF

j_call: TRBJ1-5
v_call: TRBV5-6
cdr3_aa: CASSRRQVQPQHF

j_call: TRBJ2-1
v_call: TRBV24-1
cdr3_aa: CATSVQTGAEDEQFF

j_call: TRBJ2-5
v_call: TRBV11-1
cdr3_aa: CASSKPAVGETQYF

j_call: TRBJ2-5
v_call: TRBV6-1
cdr3_aa: CASSQLVLAGQETQYF

j_call: TRBJ2-7
v_call: TRBV7-2
cdr3_aa: CASSIFIDSSYEQYF

j_call: TRBJ1-4
v_call: TRBV18
cdr3_aa: CASSPLTEGEKLFF

j_call: TRBJ2-5
v_call: TRBV5-1
cdr3_aa: CASSPGLANQETQYF

j_call: TRBJ2-2
v_call: TRBV28
cdr3_aa: CASMTQFTGELFF

j_call: TRBJ2-7
v_call: TRBV11-2
cdr3_aa: CASSQNSGMGHEQYF

j_call: TRBJ1-1
v_call: TRBV5-1
cdr3_aa: CASSLEADKNTEAFF

j_call: TRBJ2-7
v_call: TRBV6-2/TRBV6-3
cdr3_aa: CASSTRQGLDEQYF

j_call: TRBJ2-7
v_call: TRBV18
cdr3_aa: CASSPNLYEQYF

j_call: TRBJ1-2
v_call: TRBV29-1
cdr3_aa: CSVARDGNYGYTF

j_call: TRBJ1-6
v_call: TRBV15
cdr3_aa: CATSGRQGSMSPLHF